This T cell receptor beta chain comes out of a study of OX40 agonist ivuxolimab in advanced cancers. Turning to this clone: Its antigen remains unidentified.

Study-wide results and limits: In the 0.1-3.0 mg/kg groups, partial responders showed among the lowest expansion.

Some clones are missing from TCRdb's copy, which holds only in-frame ones; the method was immunoSEQ multiplex PCR. The table records about 100,000 clones, about 91% of them present only once. V lost 4 bases to trimming and J lost 3 bases; unmatched junction nucleotides: 4. CDR1 is SGHRS, CDR2 YFSETQ, per germline. The CDR3 runs 14 residues. V gene TRBV5-1 combines with J gene TRBJ2-3, with 8 positions matching TRBD2. The receptor was derived from an adult with an advanced solid tumor such as melanoma, head and neck, liver or kidney cancer. Sequences were derived from CD4+ or CD8+ T cells sorted from blood, sampled in a trial of the OX40 agonist ivuxolimab. CDR3 DNA sequence: TGCGCCAGCAGCACGGGACTAGTTACAGATACGCAGTATTTT. This encodes CASSTGLVTDTQYF.